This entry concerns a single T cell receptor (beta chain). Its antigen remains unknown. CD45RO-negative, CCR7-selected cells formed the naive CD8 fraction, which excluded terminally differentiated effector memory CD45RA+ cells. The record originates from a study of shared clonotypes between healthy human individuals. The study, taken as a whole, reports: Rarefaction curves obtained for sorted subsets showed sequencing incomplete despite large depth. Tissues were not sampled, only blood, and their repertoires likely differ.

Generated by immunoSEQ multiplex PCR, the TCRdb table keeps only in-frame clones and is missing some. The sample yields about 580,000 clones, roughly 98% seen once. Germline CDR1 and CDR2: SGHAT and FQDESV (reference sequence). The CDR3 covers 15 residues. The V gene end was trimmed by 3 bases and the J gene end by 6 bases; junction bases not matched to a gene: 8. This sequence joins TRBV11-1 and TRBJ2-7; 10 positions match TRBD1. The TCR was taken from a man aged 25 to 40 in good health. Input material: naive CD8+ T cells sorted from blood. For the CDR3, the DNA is TGTGCCAGCAGCTTTAATCCGGACAGGGGGTCCGAGCAGTACTTC. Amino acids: CASSFNPDRGSEQYF.